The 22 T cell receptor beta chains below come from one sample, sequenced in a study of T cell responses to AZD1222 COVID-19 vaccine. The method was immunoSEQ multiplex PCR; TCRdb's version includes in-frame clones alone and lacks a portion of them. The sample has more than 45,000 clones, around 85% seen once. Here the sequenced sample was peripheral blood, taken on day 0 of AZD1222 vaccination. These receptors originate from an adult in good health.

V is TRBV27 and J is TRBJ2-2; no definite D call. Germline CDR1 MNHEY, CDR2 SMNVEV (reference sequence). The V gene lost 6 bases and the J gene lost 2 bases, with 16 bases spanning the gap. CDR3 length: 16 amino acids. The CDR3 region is CASRAARNVNTGELFF. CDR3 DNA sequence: TGTGCCAGCAGGGCGGCTCGTAATGTAAACACCGGGGAGCTGTTTTTT.

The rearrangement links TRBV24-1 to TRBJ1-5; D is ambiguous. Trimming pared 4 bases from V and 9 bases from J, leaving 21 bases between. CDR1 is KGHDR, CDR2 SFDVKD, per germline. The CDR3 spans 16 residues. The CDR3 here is CATSDYPGNLKGPQHF. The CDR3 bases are TGTGCCACCAGTGACTACCCGGGCAACTTGAAGGGGCCCCAGCATTTT.

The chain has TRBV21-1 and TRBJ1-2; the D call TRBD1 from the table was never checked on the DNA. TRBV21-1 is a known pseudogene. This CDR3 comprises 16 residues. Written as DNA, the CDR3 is TGTGCCATCCCCTCTCGAGGCAGGGGGCATTGCTATGGCTACACCTTC. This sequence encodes CAIPSRGRGHCYGYTF.

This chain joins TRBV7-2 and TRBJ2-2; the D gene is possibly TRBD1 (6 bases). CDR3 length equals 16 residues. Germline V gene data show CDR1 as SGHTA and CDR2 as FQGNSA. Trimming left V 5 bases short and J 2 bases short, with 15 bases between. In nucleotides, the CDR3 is TGTGCCAGCAGCAAAAACCTGGGGACAAACACCGGGGAGCTGTTTTTT. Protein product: CASSKNLGTNTGELFF.

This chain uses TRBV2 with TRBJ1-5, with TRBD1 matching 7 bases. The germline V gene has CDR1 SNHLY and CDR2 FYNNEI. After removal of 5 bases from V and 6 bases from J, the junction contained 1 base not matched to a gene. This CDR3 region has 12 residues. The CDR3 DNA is TGTGCCAGCAGTCAGGGGGGTCAGCCCCAGCATTTT. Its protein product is CASSQGGQPQHF.

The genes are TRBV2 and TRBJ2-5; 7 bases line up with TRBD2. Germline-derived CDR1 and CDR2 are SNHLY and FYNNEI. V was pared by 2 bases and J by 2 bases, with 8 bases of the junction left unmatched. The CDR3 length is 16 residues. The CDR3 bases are TGTGCCAGCAGTGAATCTCTAGCGGCGGGTCAAGAGACCCAGTACTTC. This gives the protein CASSESLAAGQETQYF.

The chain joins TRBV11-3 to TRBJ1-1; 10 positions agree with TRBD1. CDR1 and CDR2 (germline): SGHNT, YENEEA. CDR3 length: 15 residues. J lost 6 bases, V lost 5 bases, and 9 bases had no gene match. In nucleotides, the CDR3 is TGTGCCAGCAGCCCGGTACTCGGGACAGGGGCTGAAGCTTTCTTT. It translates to CASSPVLGTGAEAFF.

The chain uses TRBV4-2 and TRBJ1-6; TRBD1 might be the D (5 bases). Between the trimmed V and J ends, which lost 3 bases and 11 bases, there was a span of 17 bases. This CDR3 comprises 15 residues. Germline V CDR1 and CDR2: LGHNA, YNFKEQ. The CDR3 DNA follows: TGTGCCAGCAGCCAGGGGCGGCAGGGATCGACACCCCTCCACTTT. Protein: CASSQGRQGSTPLHF.

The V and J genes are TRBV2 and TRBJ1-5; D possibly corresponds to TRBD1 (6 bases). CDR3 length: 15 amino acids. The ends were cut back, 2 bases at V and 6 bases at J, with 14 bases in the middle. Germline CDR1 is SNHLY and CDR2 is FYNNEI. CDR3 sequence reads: CASSEHRVTAQPQHF. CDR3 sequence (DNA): TGTGCCAGCAGTGAACACAGGGTTACTGCTCAGCCCCAGCATTTT.

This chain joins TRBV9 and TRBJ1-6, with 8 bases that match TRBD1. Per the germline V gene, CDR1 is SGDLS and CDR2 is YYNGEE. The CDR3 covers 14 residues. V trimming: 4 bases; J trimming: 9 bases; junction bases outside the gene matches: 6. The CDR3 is CASSTRTGSSPLHF. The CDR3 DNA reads TGTGCCAGCAGCACACGGACAGGGAGTTCACCCCTCCACTTT.

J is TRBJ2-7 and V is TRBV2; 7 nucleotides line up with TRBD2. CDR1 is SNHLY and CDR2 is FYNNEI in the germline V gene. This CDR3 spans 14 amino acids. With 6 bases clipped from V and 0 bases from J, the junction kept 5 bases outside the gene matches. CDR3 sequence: CASSDLADSYEQYF. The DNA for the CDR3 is TGTGCCAGCAGCGACCTAGCGGACTCCTACGAGCAGTACTTC.

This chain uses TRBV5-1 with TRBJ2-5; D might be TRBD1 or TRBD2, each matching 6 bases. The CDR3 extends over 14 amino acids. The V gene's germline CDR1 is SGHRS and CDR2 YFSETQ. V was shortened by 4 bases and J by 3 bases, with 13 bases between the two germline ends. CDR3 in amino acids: CASSRGSGEETQYF. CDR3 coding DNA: TGCGCCAGCAGCAGGGGGTCGGGGGAAGAGACCCAGTACTTC.

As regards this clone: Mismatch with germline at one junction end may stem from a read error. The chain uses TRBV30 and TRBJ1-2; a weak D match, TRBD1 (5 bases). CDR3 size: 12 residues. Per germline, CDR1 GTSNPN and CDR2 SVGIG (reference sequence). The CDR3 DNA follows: TGTGCCTGGAGTGTAAATCAGGGCCCCTCTAACTTC. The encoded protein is CAWSVNQGPSNF. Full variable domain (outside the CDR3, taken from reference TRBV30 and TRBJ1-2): SQTIHQWPATLVQPVGSPLSLECTVEGTSNPNLYWYRQAAGRGLQLLFYSVGIGQISSEVPQNLSASRPQDRQFILSSKKLLLSDSGFYLCAWSVNQGPSNFGSGTRLTVV.

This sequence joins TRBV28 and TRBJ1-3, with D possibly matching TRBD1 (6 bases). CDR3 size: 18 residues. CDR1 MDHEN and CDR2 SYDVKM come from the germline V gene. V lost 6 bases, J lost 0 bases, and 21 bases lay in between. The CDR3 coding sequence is TGTGCCAGCAGCCTTACAGGGACCTCACGGAGCTCTGGAAACACCATATATTTT. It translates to CASSLTGTSRSSGNTIYF. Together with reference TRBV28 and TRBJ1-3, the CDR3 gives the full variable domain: DVKVTQSSRYLVKRTGEKVFLECVQDMDHENMFWYRQDPGLGLRLIYFSYDVKMKEKGDIPEGYSVSREKKERFSLILESASTNQTSMYLCASSLTGTSRSSGNTIYFGEGSWLTVV.

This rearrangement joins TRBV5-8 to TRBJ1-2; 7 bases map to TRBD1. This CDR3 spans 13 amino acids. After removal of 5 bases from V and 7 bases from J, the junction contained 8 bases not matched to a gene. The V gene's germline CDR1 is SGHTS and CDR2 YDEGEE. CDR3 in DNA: TGTGCCAGCAGGGAGGGGGCGTTTTCTGGCTACACCTTC. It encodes CASREGAFSGYTF. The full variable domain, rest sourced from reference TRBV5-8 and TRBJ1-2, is EAGVTQSPTHLIKTRGQQATLRCSPISGHTSVYWYQQALGLGLQFLLWYDEGEERNRGNFPPRFSGRQFPNYSSELNVNALELEDSALYLCASREGAFSGYTFGSGTRLTVV.

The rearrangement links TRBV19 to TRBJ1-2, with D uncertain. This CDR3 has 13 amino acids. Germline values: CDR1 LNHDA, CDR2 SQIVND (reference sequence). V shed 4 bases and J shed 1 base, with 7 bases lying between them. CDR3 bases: TGTGCCAGTAGTACACAACTTAACTATGGCTACACCTTC. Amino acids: CASSTQLNYGYTF.

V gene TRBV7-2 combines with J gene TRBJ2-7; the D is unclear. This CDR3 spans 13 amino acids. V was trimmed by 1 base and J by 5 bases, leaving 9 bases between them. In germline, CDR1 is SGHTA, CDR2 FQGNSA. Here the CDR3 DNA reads TGTGCCAGCAGCTTAGAGGTTTTCCACGAGCAGTACTTC. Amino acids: CASSLEVFHEQYF.

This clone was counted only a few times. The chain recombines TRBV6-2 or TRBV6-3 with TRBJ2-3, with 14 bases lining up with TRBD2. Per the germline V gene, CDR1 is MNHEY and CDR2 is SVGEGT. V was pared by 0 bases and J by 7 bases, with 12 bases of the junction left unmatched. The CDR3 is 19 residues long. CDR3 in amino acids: CASSYSRLAGGLKRYTQYF. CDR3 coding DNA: TGTGCCAGCAGTTACTCCCGACTAGCGGGAGGGCTTAAGAGATATACGCAGTATTTT.

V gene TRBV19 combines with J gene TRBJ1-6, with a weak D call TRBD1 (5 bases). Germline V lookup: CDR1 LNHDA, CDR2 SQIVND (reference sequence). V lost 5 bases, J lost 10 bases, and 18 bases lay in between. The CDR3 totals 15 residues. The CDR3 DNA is TGTGCCAGTAGTCCGAACGAGGCGTGGGGCTCACCCCTCCACTTT. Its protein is CASSPNEAWGSPLHF.

CDR3 sequence (DNA): TGTGCCAGCAGCGTCACCGGGACTAGCGGAAACATTCAGTACTTC. This codes for CASSVTGTSGNIQYF. This chain joins TRBV7-2 and TRBJ2-4; TRBD2 matches at 11 bases. Germline assignment: CDR1 SGHTA and CDR2 FQGNSA. The junction had 6 bases not matched to a gene; V was cut back by 5 bases and J by 6 bases. This CDR3 is built from 15 residues.

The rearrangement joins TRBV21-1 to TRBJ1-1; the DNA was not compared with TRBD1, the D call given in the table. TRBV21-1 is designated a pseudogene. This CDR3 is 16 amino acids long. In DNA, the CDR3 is TGTGCCAGCAGCAAAGACCCTGGGACAGATAACACTGAAGCTTTCTTT. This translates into CASSKDPGTDNTEAFF.

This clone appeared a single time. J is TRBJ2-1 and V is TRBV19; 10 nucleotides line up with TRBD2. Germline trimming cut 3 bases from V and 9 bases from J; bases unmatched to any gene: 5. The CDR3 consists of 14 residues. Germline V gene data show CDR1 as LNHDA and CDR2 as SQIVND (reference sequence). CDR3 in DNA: TGTGCCAGTAGTATGGAGCGGGAGGGCGGTGAGCAGTTCTTC. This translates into CASSMEREGGEQFF.